These 24 T cell receptor beta chains share one sample of origin, sequenced in a study of shared clonotypes between healthy human individuals. TCRdb keeps only in-frame clones here, not all; method: immunoSEQ multiplex PCR. The sample includes 2 million to 2.5 million clones, 85% to 95% of them seen just once. Source material: naive CD4+ T cells from PBMCs. Sample subset: CD45RA+ positively selected. These TCRs come from a man in his late teens or twenties in good health. Some clones in this sample may be carry-over from other donors' samples.

Concerning this clone itself: The same CDR3 can be traced to other DNA sequences in this sample. This chain joins TRBV5-5 and TRBJ2-1, with 12 nucleotides matching TRBD2. The germline gives CDR1 SGHKS, CDR2 YYEKEE (reference sequence). This CDR3 region has 15 residues. The ends lost 2 bases at V and 4 bases at J; junction bases unmatched: 1. Written as DNA, the CDR3 is TGTGCCAGCAGCTTAGGACTAGCGGGGTACAATGAGCAGTTCTTC. It translates to CASSLGLAGYNEQFF.

The DNA of the CDR3 is TGTGCCAGCAGCCCCCCAGGGGGACAGGGGGGTTCGTGGGACACTGAAGCTTTCTTT. Its protein is CASSPPGGQGGSWDTEAFF. J is TRBJ1-1 and V is TRBV28; TRBD1 matches 11 bases. The V and J ends lost 6 bases and 3 bases, in that order; junction bases with no gene match: 18. Germline assignment: CDR1 MDHEN and CDR2 SYDVKM. The CDR3 loop spans 19 amino acids.

The rearrangement joins TRBV12-1 to TRBJ2-2; TRBD2 is taken as the D call from the table, unchecked against the DNA. TRBV12-1 is a listed pseudogene. There are 20 residues in the CDR3. As DNA, the CDR3 is TGTGCCAGCAGCCAAGTCCCTAGACTAGCGGGAGGGAGGGGCACCGGGGAGCTGTTTTTT. Its translation: CASSQVPRLAGGRGTGELFF.

Comments on this clone: Other DNA sequences in this specimen translate into the identical CDR3. The rearrangement links TRBV28 to TRBJ1-1; the D is unclear. The CDR3 covers 12 residues. Germline CDR1 reads MDHEN; CDR2 reads SYDVKM. V gave up 4 bases and J gave up 1 base, with 4 bases separating them. The CDR3 nucleotides are TGTGCCAGCAGTTCATGGAACACTGAAGCTTTCTTT. It encodes CASSSWNTEAFF.

The chain joins TRBV7-8 to TRBJ2-7; 9 bases are shared with TRBD1. V shed 5 bases, J shed 4 bases, and the junction held 9 bases outside the gene matches. The germline V gene has CDR1 SGHVS and CDR2 FQNEAQ. The CDR3 has 15 residues. The CDR3 DNA reads as TGTGCCAGCAGCCCCCGGACAGGGGAGAATTACGAGCAGTACTTC. It specifies CASSPRTGENYEQYF.

The V call is TRBV9, the J call TRBJ1-2; a weak D match, TRBD1 (5 bases). Germline V CDR1 and CDR2: SGDLS, YYNGEE. The V gene lost 4 bases and the J gene lost 7 bases, with 26 bases spanning the gap. This CDR3 is 17 amino acids long. The CDR3 sequence is CASSSRGRGASSSGYTF. The CDR3 region has the DNA TGTGCCAGCAGCTCGCGCGGGAGGGGCGCGTCTTCTTCTGGCTACACCTTC.

The V and J genes are TRBV27 and TRBJ2-5; TRBD2 matches 10 bases. CDR1 MNHEY and CDR2 SMNVEV come from the germline V gene (reference sequence). Losses at the gene ends were 0 bases for V and 2 bases for J; bases not matched to a gene: 9. The CDR3 contains 18 residues. DNA for the CDR3: TGTGCCAGCAGTTTATCGTCGGTAGCGGGAGGAGGGCAAGAGACCCAGTACTTC. This gives the protein CASSLSSVAGGGQETQYF.

Points on this clone: At the DNA level, this CDR3 is encoded by other sequences in the same sample as well. The V and J genes are TRBV5-1 and TRBJ2-2, with D hard to call. The CDR3 is 11 amino acids. In germline, CDR1 is SGHRS, CDR2 YFSETQ. V was cut by 1 base and J by 7 bases, with 2 bases left in between. In nucleotides, the CDR3 is TGCGCCAGCAGCTTGAGCGGGGAGCTGTTTTTT. Amino acids: CASSLSGELFF.

This chain connects TRBV5-8 to TRBJ1-1; D is ambiguous. The CDR3 consists of 16 residues. CDR1 is SGHTS and CDR2 is YDEGEE in the germline V gene. Deletions cut 4 bases from V and 0 bases from J, with 16 bases between. This CDR3 is CASSNDFGTMNTEAFF. CDR3 nucleotides: TGTGCCAGCAGCAACGACTTCGGCACAATGAACACTGAAGCTTTCTTT.

This clone was observed once. Other DNA sequences in this specimen translate into the identical CDR3. This sequence joins TRBV5-1 and TRBJ2-5; either TRBD1 or TRBD2 may supply D (5 bases each). V was cut by 4 bases and J by 5 bases, with 9 bases left in between. Germline V lookup: CDR1 SGHRS, CDR2 YFSETQ. This CDR3 has 12 amino acids. This CDR3 is CASSRDRETQYF. Written as DNA, the CDR3 is TGCGCCAGCAGCCGGGACCGGGAGACCCAGTACTTC.

The CDR3 coding sequence is TGTGCCAGCAGCCAAGCGCATAGGGCTAGCGACAGCCAAGAGACCCAGTACTTC. Translation: CASSQAHRASDSQETQYF. V and J are TRBV14 and TRBJ2-5, with a tentative D call TRBD2 (6 bases). V lost 1 base and J 1 base, leaving 19 bases between the germline ends. This CDR3 is 18 amino acids long. CDR1 is SGHDN and CDR2 is FVKESK in the germline V gene.

The V call is TRBV7-3, the J call TRBJ2-2; D is perhaps TRBD2 (5 bases). The V gene's germline CDR1 is SGHTA and CDR2 FQGTGA. The CDR3 covers 15 residues. Trimming removed 1 base at V and 5 bases at J, with 11 bases between. CDR3 in amino acids: CASSLRGGLTGELFF. CDR3 sequence (DNA): TGTGCCAGCAGCTTAAGAGGCGGGCTAACCGGGGAGCTGTTTTTT.

The chain recombines TRBV7-9 with TRBJ1-1; D remains ambiguous. This CDR3 has 15 amino acids. The germline V and J ends were trimmed by 1 base and 1 base, with 10 bases remaining between them. The germline V gene has CDR1 SEHNR and CDR2 FQNEAQ (reference sequence). CDR3 sequence: CASSLDWRTNTEAFF. The DNA of the CDR3 is TGTGCCAGCAGCTTAGATTGGCGGACGAACACTGAAGCTTTCTTT.

V gene TRBV2 combines with J gene TRBJ2-7; D is perhaps TRBD1 (6 bases). CDR1 and CDR2 (germline): SNHLY, FYNNEI. Trimming pared 3 bases from V and 6 bases from J, leaving 15 bases between. There are 14 residues in the CDR3. CDR3 loop: CASSEVKGVSEQYF. The CDR3 DNA reads as TGTGCCAGCAGTGAGGTGAAGGGGGTTAGCGAGCAGTACTTC.

The J gene is TRBJ2-7, the V gene TRBV5-6; D might be TRBD1 (5 bases). The V gene's germline CDR1 is SGHDT and CDR2 YYEEEE. The CDR3 is 14 amino acids. Trimming left V 2 bases short and J 2 bases short, with 11 bases between. CDR3 sequence (DNA): TGTGCCAGCAGCTTCCAAGGGGCAGCCTACGAGCAGTACTTC. Amino acid sequence: CASSFQGAAYEQYF.

J is TRBJ1-4 and V is TRBV28, with TRBD1 as a possible D gene (5 bases). V gave up 4 bases and J gave up 8 bases, with 17 bases separating them. This CDR3 spans 15 amino acids. Germline V CDR1 and CDR2: MDHEN, SYDVKM. CDR3 in amino acids: CASSSWTFPQEKLFF. The CDR3, as DNA: TGTGCCAGCAGTTCCTGGACATTTCCCCAAGAAAAACTGTTTTTT.

The chain joins TRBV7-8 to TRBJ2-3; either TRBD1 or TRBD2 may supply D (5 bases each). Germline V gene data show CDR1 as SGHVS and CDR2 as FQNEAQ. V was cut by 4 bases and J by 4 bases, with 15 bases left in between. The CDR3 runs to 15 residues. CDR3 DNA: TGTGCCAGCAGCTCTCCGGGACCCATGTCAGATACGCAGTATTTT. This sequence encodes CASSSPGPMSDTQYF. Using reference TRBV7-8 and TRBJ2-3 for the parts outside the CDR3, the full variable domain is GAGVSQSPRYKVAKRGQDVALRCDPISGHVSLFWYQQALGQGPEFLTYFQNEAQLDKSGLPSDRFFAERPEGSVSTLKIQRTQQEDSAVYLCASSSPGPMSDTQYFGPGTRLTVL.

The J gene is TRBJ2-7, the V gene TRBV27; D not resolved. Trimming removed 0 bases at V and 0 bases at J, with 9 bases between. This CDR3 contains 15 residues. Looked up from germline, CDR1 is MNHEY and CDR2 is SMNVEV (reference sequence). The CDR3 DNA follows: TGTGCCAGCAGTTTATCTTGGGGAACCTCCTACGAGCAGTACTTC. This codes for CASSLSWGTSYEQYF.

V and J are TRBV7-8 and TRBJ1-2; 10 bases match TRBD1. The CDR3 sequence is 16 residues long. J was trimmed by 2 bases and V by 5 bases; bases with no gene match: 8. The germline gives CDR1 SGHVS, CDR2 FQNEAQ. The CDR3 spells CASSLRDRGSNYGYTF. The CDR3 DNA reads TGTGCCAGCAGCCTCCGGGACAGGGGATCAAACTATGGCTACACCTTC. The whole variable domain, filled in from reference TRBV7-8 and TRBJ1-2, reads GAGVSQSPRYKVAKRGQDVALRCDPISGHVSLFWYQQALGQGPEFLTYFQNEAQLDKSGLPSDRFFAERPEGSVSTLKIQRTQQEDSAVYLCASSLRDRGSNYGYTFGSGTRLTVV.

The chain uses TRBV6-1 and TRBJ1-5, with 9 bases aligning to TRBD1. V lost 6 bases to trimming and J lost 5 bases; unmatched junction nucleotides: 8. Germline CDR1 reads MNHNS; CDR2 reads SASEGT. The CDR3 covers 15 residues. The CDR3, as DNA: TGTGCCAGCAGCGCGGGACAGGGTGCTGATCAGCCCCAGCATTTT. It specifies CASSAGQGADQPQHF.

V and J are TRBV9 and TRBJ1-2; TRBD1 matches at 7 bases. V lost 4 bases and J lost 7; bases outside the gene matches: 1. The CDR3 runs 11 residues. Per the germline V gene, CDR1 is SGDLS and CDR2 is YYNGEE. This CDR3 reads CASSQGGGYTF. The CDR3 coding sequence is TGTGCCAGCAGCCAGGGGGGTGGCTACACCTTC.

The chain carries TRBV6-5 and TRBJ1-1; 7 nucleotides align to TRBD1. The CDR3 has 15 amino acids. V lost 2 bases to trimming and J lost 2 bases; unmatched junction nucleotides: 5. The germline CDR1 and CDR2 sequences are MNHEY and SVGAGI. CDR3: CASSYKGTANTEAFF. DNA of the CDR3: TGTGCCAGCAGTTACAAGGGGACAGCCAACACTGAAGCTTTCTTT.

The chain has TRBV18 and TRBJ2-5, with 7 bases aligning to TRBD2. Germline V gene data show CDR1 as KGHSH and CDR2 as LQKENI. With V trimmed by 3 bases and J by 5 bases, 6 bases remained unmatched. This CDR3 region has 14 residues. DNA for the CDR3: TGTGCCAGCTCACCTGGGACTACCAGGGAGACCCAGTACTTC. Protein product: CASSPGTTRETQYF.

The rearrangement joins TRBV6-6 to TRBJ2-7; TRBD1 matches 9 bases. CDR1 MNHNY and CDR2 SVGAGI come from the germline V gene (reference sequence). The CDR3 is 15 amino acids. V was clipped by 10 bases and J by 5 bases; unmatched bases: 15. The CDR3 DNA follows: TGTGCCATCGAGTACAGACCCGGGACAGGGAACGAGCAGTACTTC. Translating it yields CAIEYRPGTGNEQYF.